The 21 T cell receptor beta chains presented below share a single source sample, sequenced in a study of CD8 T cells in Susac syndrome. Random-hexamer reverse transcription was applied to about 0.45 to 1 ug RNA. MiXCR, run by TCRdb on the immunoSEQ multiplex PCR reads, gives a single entry per CDR3 protein. The sample lists some 300,000 distinct CDR3 sequences, 89% seen once, with around 0.2% in the top ten. Input material: CD8+ T cells from PBMCs. Receptors originate from a human donor with multiple sclerosis.

The sample holds one count of this clonotype. The chain links TRBV10-3 to TRBJ1-1; D might be TRBD1 (6 bases). CDR1 and CDR2 from the germline V gene are ENHRY and SYGVKD. The ends were cut back, 7 bases at V and 8 bases at J, with 20 bases in the middle. CDR3 length equals 14 residues. CDR3 amino acids: CAIKYQDSSEEAFF. In DNA form, the CDR3 reads TGTGCCATCAAATATCAGGACAGCTCCGAGGAAGCTTTCTTT.

V and J are TRBV4-3 and TRBJ1-5; D is perhaps TRBD1 (5 bases). CDR1 and CDR2 (germline): LGHNA, YSLEER. Trimming shortened V by 0 bases and J by 3 bases, and 9 bases separated the two germline ends. This CDR3 is 15 amino acids long. The CDR3 DNA reads as TGCGCCAGCAGCCAAGAAACGGGGGACAATCAGCCCCAGCATTTT. It translates to CASSQETGDNQPQHF.

The chain joins TRBV28 to TRBJ1-2; TRBD1 might be the D (5 bases). The CDR3 loop spans 15 amino acids. Germline lookup yields CDR1 MDHEN and CDR2 SYDVKM. V was clipped by 3 bases and J by 0 bases, with 11 bases between them. Here the CDR3 reads CASSFRDGPNYGYTF. Here the CDR3 DNA reads TGTGCCAGCAGTTTTCGGGACGGGCCTAACTATGGCTACACCTTC.

The V gene is TRBV5-5, the J gene TRBJ2-1, with D perhaps matching TRBD2 (6 bases). CDR3 length: 15 amino acids. Trimming stripped 2 bases from V and 9 bases from J, with 18 bases between. Germline assignment: CDR1 SGHKS and CDR2 YYEKEE (reference sequence). The CDR3, as DNA: TGTGCCAGCAGCTTAGGGCCTATCGCGGGGAGTGAGCAGTTCTTC. Its protein product is CASSLGPIAGSEQFF.

This chain connects TRBV24-1 to TRBJ2-1, with D possibly matching TRBD1 (6 bases). The CDR3 consists of 14 residues. Per germline, CDR1 KGHDR and CDR2 SFDVKD. Deletions cut 3 bases from V and 3 bases from J, with 8 bases between. The CDR3 region is CATSDHRDYNEQFF. Here the CDR3 DNA reads TGTGCCACCAGTGATCACAGGGACTACAATGAGCAGTTCTTC.

This chain links TRBV27 with TRBJ2-5; 7 bases map to TRBD1. Germline CDR1 reads MNHEY; CDR2 reads SMNVEV (reference sequence). V gave up 4 bases and J gave up 0 bases; unmatched junction bases: 8. The CDR3 extends over 16 amino acids. The CDR3 loop reads CASSSTGVGYQETQYF. CDR3 nucleotide sequence: TGTGCCAGCAGTTCAACAGGGGTTGGGTACCAAGAGACCCAGTACTTC.

J is TRBJ2-3 and V is TRBV29-1; 11 bases are shared with TRBD1. The CDR3 length is 15 residues. CDR1 SQVTM and CDR2 ANQGSEA come from the germline V gene. V was clipped by 7 bases and J by 6 bases; unmatched bases: 12. The CDR3 loop is CSASTGQGVIDTQYF. The DNA of the CDR3 is TGCAGCGCAAGCACGGGACAGGGGGTTATCGATACGCAGTATTTT.

This chain links TRBV5-5 with TRBJ1-2, with D uncertain. The V end was cut by 0 bases, the J end by 7 bases, with 10 bases between. Germline-derived CDR1 and CDR2 are SGHKS and YYEKEE (reference sequence). CDR3 size: 13 residues. The CDR3 DNA reads as TGTGCCAGCAGCTTGGGCGAAGGGCTTGGCTACACCTTC. As protein: CASSLGEGLGYTF. The full variable domain, with the rest looked up from reference TRBV5-5 and TRBJ1-2, is DAGVTQSPTHLIKTRGQQVTLRCSPISGHKSVSWYQQVLGQGPQFIFQYYEKEERGRGNFPDRFSARQFPNYSSELNVNALLLGDSALYLCASSLGEGLGYTFGSGTRLTVV.

This chain links TRBV4-1 with TRBJ1-1; D unclear. From germline, CDR1 is MGHRA and CDR2 YSYEKL. The CDR3 totals 14 residues. V was pared by 5 bases and J by 6 bases, with 16 bases between. The CDR3: CASSTPEGYSEAFF. The CDR3 DNA sequence: TGCGCCAGCAGCACCCCAGAGGGCTACTCTGAAGCTTTCTTT.

V gene TRBV7-2 combines with J gene TRBJ2-2; 9 bases map to TRBD2. This CDR3 region has 15 residues. Germline V CDR1 and CDR2: SGHTA, FQGNSA. V shed 2 bases, J shed 5 bases, and the junction held 3 bases outside the gene matches. The CDR3 DNA reads TGTGCCAGCAGCTTACCGCGGGAGGGGACCGGGGAGCTGTTTTTT. Protein: CASSLPREGTGELFF.

V and J are TRBV7-9 and TRBJ2-1, with 8 bases that match TRBD2. The CDR3 extends over 13 amino acids. V was pared by 0 bases and J by 12 bases, with 4 bases of the junction left unmatched. The germline CDR1 and CDR2 sequences are SEHNR and FQNEAQ (reference sequence). The CDR3: CASSLAGLAVQFF. In nucleotides, the CDR3 is TGTGCCAGCAGCTTAGCCGGACTAGCAGTGCAGTTCTTC.

The chain recombines TRBV5-1 with TRBJ2-2; D is possibly TRBD1 or TRBD2 (5 bases each). Germline CDR1 reads SGHRS; CDR2 reads YFSETQ. V lost 3 bases to trimming and J lost 4 bases, with 19 bases between them. The CDR3 is 17 residues long. The CDR3 region is CASSSSGAIGGTGELFF. CDR3 nucleotide sequence: TGCGCCAGCAGCTCCTCCGGGGCGATAGGAGGCACCGGGGAGCTGTTTTTT.

CDR3 DNA sequence: TGTGCCTGGAGTCGGACAGGGAACACCGGGGAGCTGTTTTTT. Amino acid sequence: CAWSRTGNTGELFF. This chain connects TRBV30 to TRBJ2-2; 7 nucleotides line up with TRBD1. Germline assignment: CDR1 GTSNPN and CDR2 SVGIG (reference sequence). V lost 2 bases, J lost 1 base, and 1 base stayed unmatched. The CDR3 extends over 14 amino acids.

J is TRBJ1-2 and V is TRBV4-3, with 10 bases matching TRBD1. The germline CDR1 and CDR2 sequences are LGHNA and YSLEER. This CDR3 is built from 18 residues. The V segment lost 0 bases and the J segment 2 bases; nucleotides outside the gene matches: 9. Here the CDR3 DNA reads TGCGCCAGCAGCCAAGATCCAGGACAGGGGGAATCAAACTATGGCTACACCTTC. Translated, it gives CASSQDPGQGESNYGYTF.

The chain has TRBV20-1 and TRBJ2-1, with 11 positions matching TRBD1. V shed 1 base and J 6 bases; nucleotides not matched to a gene: 5. The CDR3 is 15 amino acids. Germline V lookup: CDR1 DFQATT, CDR2 SNEGSKA (reference sequence). The CDR3 nucleotides are TGCAGTGCTAGAGCGATCGGGACAGGGGGCAATGAGCAGTTCTTC. This codes for CSARAIGTGGNEQFF.

V and J are TRBV29-1 and TRBJ1-1; the D gene is possibly TRBD1 (6 bases). The CDR3 length is 11 residues. Trimming removed 3 bases at V and 11 bases at J, with 13 bases between. CDR1 and CDR2 from the germline V gene are SQVTM and ANQGSEA. The CDR3, as DNA: TGCAGCGTTGAGGAACAGGGATACGCTTTCTTT. This codes for CSVEEQGYAFF. The full variable domain, in which reference TRBV29-1 and TRBJ1-1 provide the parts outside the CDR3, is SAVISQKPSRDICQRGTSLTIQCQVDSQVTMMFWYRQQPGQSLTLIATANQGSEATYESGFVIDKFPISRPNLTFSTLTVSNMSPEDSSIYLCSVEEQGYAFFGQGTRLTVV.

The V call is TRBV7-6, the J call TRBJ2-5, with 8 bases matching TRBD1. Germline V lookup: CDR1 SGHVS, CDR2 FNYEAQ. The CDR3 is 15 amino acids. J lost 5 bases, V lost 0 bases, and 5 bases had no gene match. CDR3 region: CASSLARTGRETQYF. The CDR3 nucleotides read TGTGCCAGCAGCTTAGCGCGGACAGGGCGGGAGACCCAGTACTTC. Drawing the rest from reference TRBV7-6 and TRBJ2-5, the complete variable domain is GAGVSQSPRYKVTKRGQDVALRCDPISGHVSLYWYRQALGQGPEFLTYFNYEAQQDKSGLPNDRFSAERPEGSISTLTIQRTEQRDSAMYRCASSLARTGRETQYFGPGTRLLVL.

DNA for the CDR3: TGCAGTGCCCTAGGGACAGGGGAGGCCTACGAGCAGTACTTC. Amino acid sequence: CSALGTGEAYEQYF. This sequence joins TRBV20-1 and TRBJ2-7, with TRBD1 identical over 10 bases. Looked up from germline, CDR1 is DFQATT and CDR2 is SNEGSKA (reference sequence). J gave up 2 bases and V 6 bases, and 7 bases lay outside the gene matches. The CDR3 has 14 amino acids.

The J gene is TRBJ2-5, the V gene TRBV9; no clear D. Germline V gene sequence: CDR1 SGDLS, CDR2 YYNGEE. V lost 0 bases and J 3 bases, leaving 6 bases between the germline ends. The CDR3 loop spans 13 amino acids. DNA of the CDR3: TGTGCCAGCAGCGTAGAACGGGAAGAGACCCAGTACTTC. Amino acids: CASSVEREETQYF.

The chain carries TRBV9 and TRBJ2-7, with a weak D call TRBD1 (6 bases). V was cut by 3 bases and J by 3 bases, with 16 bases left in between. This CDR3 is 15 amino acids long. The germline CDR1 and CDR2 sequences are SGDLS and YYNGEE. CDR3 sequence: CASSASWGQGYEQYF. The CDR3 DNA is TGTGCCAGCAGCGCTAGTTGGGGGCAGGGCTACGAGCAGTACTTC.

The V call is TRBV10-3, the J call TRBJ1-1; the D is unclear. The CDR3 has 11 amino acids. Germline lookup yields CDR1 ENHRY and CDR2 SYGVKD. The V end lost 6 bases, the J end lost 4 bases, and 6 bases lay between the germline ends. CDR3 in amino acids: CAIRQSTEAFF. Written as DNA, the CDR3 is TGTGCCATCAGACAGAGCACTGAAGCTTTCTTT.